This T cell receptor (beta chain) derives from a study of blood T cell repertoires in COVID-19. Overall study: COVID-19 samples, acute and convalescent, were from the United States, Italy and Spain. T cells, B-cell-depleted T cells, or PBMCs provided the cDNA or gDNA that served as material.

V lost 5 bases to trimming and J lost 7 bases, with 17 bases between them. Germline V lookup: CDR1 SGHTA, CDR2 FQGNSA. CDR3 length equals 14 residues. Methods used by the authors: Reference gene primers were amplified, and this amplification served to estimate nucleated cell counts. Profiling relied on immunoSEQ multiplex PCR, and the TCRdb table lists in-frame clones only, not all of them. The V and J calls and clone size come from that table; D and trimming were worked out from the DNA. Of 210,000 or so clones in the sample, approximately 79% are singletons; the top ten hold around 5%. This TCR derives from a human donor in a cohort sampled during active COVID-19. The chain combines TRBV7-2 with TRBJ1-2, with D possibly matching TRBD1 (6 bases). Source material: peripheral blood. CDR3 sequence reads: CASSQTAGGSGYTF. As DNA, the CDR3 is TGTGCCAGCAGCCAGACCGCGGGGGGCAGTGGCTACACCTTC.